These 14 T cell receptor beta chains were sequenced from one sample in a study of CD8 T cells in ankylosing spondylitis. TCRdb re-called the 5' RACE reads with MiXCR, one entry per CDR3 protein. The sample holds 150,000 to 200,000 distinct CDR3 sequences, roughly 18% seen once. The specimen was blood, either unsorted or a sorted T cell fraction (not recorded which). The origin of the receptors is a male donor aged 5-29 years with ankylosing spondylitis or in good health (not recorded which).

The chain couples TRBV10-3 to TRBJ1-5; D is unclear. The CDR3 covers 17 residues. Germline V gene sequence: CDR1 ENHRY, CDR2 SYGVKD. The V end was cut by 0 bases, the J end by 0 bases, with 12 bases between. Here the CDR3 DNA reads TGTGCCATCAGTGAGTCCAACAGAGAGTATAGCAATCAGCCCCAGCATTTT. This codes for CAISESNREYSNQPQHF.

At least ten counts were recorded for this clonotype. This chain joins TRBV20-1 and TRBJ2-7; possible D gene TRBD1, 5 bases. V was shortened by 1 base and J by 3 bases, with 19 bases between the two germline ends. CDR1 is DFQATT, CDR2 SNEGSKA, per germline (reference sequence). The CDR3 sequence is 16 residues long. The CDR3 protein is CSARGWGQQIVYEQYF. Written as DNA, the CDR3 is TGCAGTGCTAGAGGTTGGGGCCAGCAAATAGTCTACGAGCAGTACTTC.

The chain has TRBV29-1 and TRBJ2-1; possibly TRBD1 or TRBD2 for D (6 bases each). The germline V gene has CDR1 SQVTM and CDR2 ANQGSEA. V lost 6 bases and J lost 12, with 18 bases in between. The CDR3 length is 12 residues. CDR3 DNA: TGCAGCGTGGGGGGCGTCGCCATTGGGCAGTTCTTC. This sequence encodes CSVGGVAIGQFF.

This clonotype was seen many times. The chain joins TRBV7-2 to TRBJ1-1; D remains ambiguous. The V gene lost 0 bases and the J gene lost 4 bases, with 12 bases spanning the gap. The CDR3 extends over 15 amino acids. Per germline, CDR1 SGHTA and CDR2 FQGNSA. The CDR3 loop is CASSLAPGSSTEAFF. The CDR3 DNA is TGTGCCAGCAGCTTAGCGCCGGGGAGTAGCACTGAAGCTTTCTTT.

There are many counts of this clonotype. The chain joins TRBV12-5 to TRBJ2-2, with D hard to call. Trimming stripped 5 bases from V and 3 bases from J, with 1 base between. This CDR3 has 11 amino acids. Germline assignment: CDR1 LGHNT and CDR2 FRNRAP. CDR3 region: CASGDTGELFF. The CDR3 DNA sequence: TGTGCTAGTGGTGACACCGGGGAGCTGTTTTTT.

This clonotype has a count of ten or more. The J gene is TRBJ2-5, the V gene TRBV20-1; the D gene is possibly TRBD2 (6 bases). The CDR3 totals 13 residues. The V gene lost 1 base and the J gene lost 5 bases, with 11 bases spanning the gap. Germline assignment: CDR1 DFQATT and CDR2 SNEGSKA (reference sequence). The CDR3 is CSARGAGGETQYF. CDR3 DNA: TGCAGTGCTAGAGGAGCTGGAGGGGAGACCCAGTACTTC.

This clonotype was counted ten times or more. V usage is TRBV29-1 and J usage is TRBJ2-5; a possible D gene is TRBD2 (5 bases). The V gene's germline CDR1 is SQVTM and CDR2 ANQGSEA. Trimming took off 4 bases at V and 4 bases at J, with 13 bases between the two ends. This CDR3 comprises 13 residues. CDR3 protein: CSVVDLAGETQYF. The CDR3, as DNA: TGCAGCGTTGTAGACCTTGCGGGAGAGACCCAGTACTTC.

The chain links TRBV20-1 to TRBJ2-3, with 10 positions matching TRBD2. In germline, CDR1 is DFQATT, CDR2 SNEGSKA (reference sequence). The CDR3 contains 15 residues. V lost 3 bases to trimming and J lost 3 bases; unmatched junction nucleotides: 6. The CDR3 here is CSARMPSGSTDTQYF. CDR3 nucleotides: TGCAGTGCTAGGATGCCTAGCGGGAGTACAGATACGCAGTATTTT.

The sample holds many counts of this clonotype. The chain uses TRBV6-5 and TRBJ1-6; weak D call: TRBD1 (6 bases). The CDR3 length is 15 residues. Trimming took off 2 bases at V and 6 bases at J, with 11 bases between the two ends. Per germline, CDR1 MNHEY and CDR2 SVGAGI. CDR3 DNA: TGTGCCAGCAGTTACGACAGGAGACCTAATTCACCCCTCCACTTT. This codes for CASSYDRRPNSPLHF.

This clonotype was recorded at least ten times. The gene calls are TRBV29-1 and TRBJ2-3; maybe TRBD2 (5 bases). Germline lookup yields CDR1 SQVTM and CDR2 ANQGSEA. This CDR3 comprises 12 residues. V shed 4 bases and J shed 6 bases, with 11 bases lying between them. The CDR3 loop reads CSVGPRDDTQYF. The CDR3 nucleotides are TGCAGCGTTGGACCCCGGGATGATACGCAGTATTTT.

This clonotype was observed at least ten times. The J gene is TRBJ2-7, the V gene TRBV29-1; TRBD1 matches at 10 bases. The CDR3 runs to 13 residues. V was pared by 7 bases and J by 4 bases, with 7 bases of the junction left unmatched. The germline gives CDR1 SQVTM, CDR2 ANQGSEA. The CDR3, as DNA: TGCAGCGCCGGGACAGGGGAGCGGTACGAGCAGTACTTC. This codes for CSAGTGERYEQYF.

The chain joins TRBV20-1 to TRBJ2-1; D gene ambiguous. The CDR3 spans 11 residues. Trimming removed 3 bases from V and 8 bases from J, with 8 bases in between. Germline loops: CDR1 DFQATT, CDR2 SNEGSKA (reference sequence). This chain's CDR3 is CSASQYDEQFF. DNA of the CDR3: TGCAGTGCTAGTCAGTACGATGAGCAGTTCTTC.

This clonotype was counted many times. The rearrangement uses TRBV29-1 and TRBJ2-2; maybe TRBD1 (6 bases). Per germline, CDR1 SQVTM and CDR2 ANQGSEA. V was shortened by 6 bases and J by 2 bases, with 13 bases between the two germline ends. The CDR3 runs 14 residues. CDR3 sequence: CSVYRDLNTGELFF. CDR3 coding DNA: TGCAGCGTATACAGGGATCTCAACACCGGGGAGCTGTTTTTT.

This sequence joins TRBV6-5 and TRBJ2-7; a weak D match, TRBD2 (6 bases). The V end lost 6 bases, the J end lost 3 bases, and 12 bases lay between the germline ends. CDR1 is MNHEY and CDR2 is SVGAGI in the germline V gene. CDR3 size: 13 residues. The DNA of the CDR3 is TGTGCCAGCAGAAAGACTAGTAGCTACGAGCAGTACGTC. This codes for CASRKTSSYEQYV.